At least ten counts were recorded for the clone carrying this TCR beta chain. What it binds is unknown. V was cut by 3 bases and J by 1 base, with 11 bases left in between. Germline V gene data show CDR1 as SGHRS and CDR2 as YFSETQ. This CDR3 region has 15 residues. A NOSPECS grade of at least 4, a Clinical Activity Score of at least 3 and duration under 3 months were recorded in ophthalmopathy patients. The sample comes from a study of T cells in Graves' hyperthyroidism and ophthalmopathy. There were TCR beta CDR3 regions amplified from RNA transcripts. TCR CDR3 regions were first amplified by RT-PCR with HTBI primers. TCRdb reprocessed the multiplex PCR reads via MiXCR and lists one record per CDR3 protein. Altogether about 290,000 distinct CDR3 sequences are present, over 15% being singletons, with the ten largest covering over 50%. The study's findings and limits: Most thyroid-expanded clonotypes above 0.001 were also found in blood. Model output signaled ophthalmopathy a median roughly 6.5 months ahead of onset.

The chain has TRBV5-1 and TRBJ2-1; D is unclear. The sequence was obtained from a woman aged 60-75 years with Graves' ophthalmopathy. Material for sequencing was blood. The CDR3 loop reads CASSSRQNSYNEQFF. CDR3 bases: TGCGCCAGCAGCTCAAGACAAAATTCCTACAATGAGCAGTTCTTC. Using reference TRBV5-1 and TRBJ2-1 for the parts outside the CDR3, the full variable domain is KAGVTQTPRYLIKTRGQQVTLSCSPISGHRSVSWYQQTPGQGLQFLFEYFSETQRNKGNFPGRFSGRQFSNSRSEMNVSTLELGDSALYLCASSSRQNSYNEQFFGPGTRLTVL.